The 25 T cell receptor beta chains reported below all come from one sample, sequenced in a study of blood T cell repertoires in COVID-19. Only in-frame clones appear in the TCRdb table, and some are missing; sequencing was by immunoSEQ multiplex PCR. Counted here are 110,000 to 150,000 clones, 65% to 85% occurring once; the ten biggest clones make up 1.9%. The sample was peripheral blood. The origin of the receptors is a woman aged 55 to 70 with acute or convalescent COVID-19.

The chain joins TRBV28 to TRBJ1-6; 7 nucleotides match TRBD1. This CDR3 spans 16 amino acids. Trimming at V came to 4 bases and at J to 10 bases, leaving 13 bases not matched to a gene. Looked up from germline, CDR1 is MDHEN and CDR2 is SYDVKM. CDR3 loop: CASSSLHRGENSPLHF. CDR3 bases: TGTGCCAGCAGTTCCCTACACAGGGGAGAGAACTCACCCCTCCACTTT.

The rearrangement joins TRBV2 to TRBJ2-5; 9 bases are a match to TRBD2. With 5 bases clipped from V and 4 bases from J, the junction kept 14 bases outside the gene matches. The CDR3 runs 17 residues. Germline V lookup: CDR1 SNHLY, CDR2 FYNNEI. The CDR3 DNA follows: TGTGCCAGCAGTCCCATTTTTAGCGGGAGATTAGGAGAGACCCAGTACTTC. Amino acids: CASSPIFSGRLGETQYF.

The chain has TRBV19 and TRBJ2-1; D uncertain. CDR1 is LNHDA and CDR2 is SQIVND in the germline V gene (reference sequence). Trimming shortened V by 0 bases and J by 0 bases, and 12 bases separated the two germline ends. This CDR3 has 17 amino acids. The CDR3 loop is CASSIDMQSLSYNEQFF. DNA of the CDR3: TGTGCCAGTAGTATAGATATGCAGTCCCTCTCCTACAATGAGCAGTTCTTC.

This CDR3 reads CASSPGLARLYEQYF. The CDR3 bases are TGTGCCAGCAGCCCAGGGCTAGCGAGATTATACGAGCAGTACTTC. The chain combines TRBV6-5 with TRBJ2-7; TRBD2 is a possible D gene (6 bases). In germline, CDR1 is MNHEY, CDR2 SVGAGI. V was clipped by 6 bases and J by 4 bases, with 19 bases between them. The CDR3 has 15 residues.

The chain links TRBV28 to TRBJ2-1; TRBD2 matches 10 bases. J gave up 6 bases and V 7 bases, and 6 bases lay outside the gene matches. This CDR3 contains 14 residues. Germline V gene lookup returns CDR1 MDHEN and CDR2 SYDVKM. The CDR3 here is CASTRLAGANEQFF. CDR3 nucleotide sequence: TGTGCCAGCACAAGGCTAGCGGGAGCCAATGAGCAGTTCTTC.

The V call is TRBV14, the J call TRBJ2-3, with D possibly being TRBD2 (6 bases). The CDR3 spans 15 residues. CDR1 is SGHDN and CDR2 is FVKESK in the germline V gene. V shed 0 bases and J shed 10 bases, with 17 bases lying between them. CDR3 protein: CASSQERGRLGAQYF. Here the CDR3 DNA reads TGTGCCAGCAGCCAAGAGCGGGGCAGGTTAGGTGCGCAGTATTTT. Complete variable domain (other parts from reference TRBV14 and TRBJ2-3): EAGVTQFPSHSVIEKGQTVTLRCDPISGHDNLYWYRRVMGKEIKFLLHFVKESKQDESGMPNNRFLAERTGGTYSTLKVQPAELEDSGVYFCASSQERGRLGAQYFGPGTRLTVL.

V gene TRBV30 combines with J gene TRBJ2-5, with a weak D call TRBD1 (5 bases). There are 12 residues in the CDR3. V lost 7 bases, J lost 1 base, and 10 bases lay in between. The V gene's germline CDR1 is GTSNPN and CDR2 SVGIG (reference sequence). In DNA form, the CDR3 reads TGTGCCTCGGACAAGCCCCAAGAGACCCAGTACTTC. Amino acid sequence: CASDKPQETQYF.

V gene TRBV2 combines with J gene TRBJ2-1; D possibly corresponds to TRBD2 (5 bases). Germline V gives CDR1 SNHLY, CDR2 FYNNEI. The CDR3 is 13 amino acids. V shed 4 bases and J shed 6 bases, with 10 bases lying between them. CDR3 amino acids: CASSVPGLNEQFF. The CDR3 nucleotides are TGTGCCAGCAGTGTCCCAGGACTCAATGAGCAGTTCTTC.

The V and J genes are TRBV27 and TRBJ1-4, with TRBD1 as a possible D gene (6 bases). V was shortened by 6 bases and J by 0 bases, with 8 bases between the two germline ends. There are 14 residues in the CDR3. CDR1 is MNHEY and CDR2 is SMNVEV in the germline V gene (reference sequence). DNA of the CDR3: TGTGCCAGCAGGAGGACAGCAACTAATGAAAAACTGTTTTTT. Translated, it gives CASRRTATNEKLFF.

The rearrangement joins TRBV15 to TRBJ1-1, with a tentative D call TRBD1 (5 bases). V lost 4 bases and J lost 1, with 10 bases in between. The germline V gene encodes CDR1 LNHNV and CDR2 YYDKDF (reference sequence). This CDR3 has 14 residues. CDR3 coding DNA: TGTGCCACCAGCAACTTCGGGGGGAACACTGAAGCTTTCTTT. It is translated as CATSNFGGNTEAFF.

A word on this clone: Other DNA variants within this sample encode the same CDR3. The gene calls are TRBV5-1 and TRBJ2-7; 9 nucleotides agree with TRBD1. Germline V gene lookup returns CDR1 SGHRS and CDR2 YFSETQ. The CDR3 spans 14 residues. The V gene end was trimmed by 4 bases and the J gene end by 0 bases; junction bases not matched to a gene: 2. This CDR3 is CASSQTGGSYEQYF. The CDR3 DNA is TGCGCCAGCAGCCAGACAGGGGGCTCCTACGAGCAGTACTTC.

CDR3 residues: CASRGGFYNEQFF. CDR3 coding DNA: TGTGCCAGCCGGGGGGGATTCTACAATGAGCAGTTCTTC. The chain has TRBV28 and TRBJ2-1; TRBD2 aligns across 8 bases. The V and J ends lost 8 bases and 3 bases, in that order; junction bases with no gene match: 3. CDR1 is MDHEN, CDR2 SYDVKM, per germline. The CDR3 runs 13 residues.

Notes on this clone: Other nucleotide sequences from this sample produce the same CDR3. This chain uses TRBV5-1 with TRBJ1-1; no reliable D call. The CDR3 consists of 11 residues. The germline V gene has CDR1 SGHRS and CDR2 YFSETQ. The V gene lost 3 bases and the J gene lost 2 bases, with 2 bases spanning the gap. The DNA of the CDR3 is TGCGCCAGCAGCTCTAACACTGAAGCTTTCTTT. This translates into CASSSNTEAFF.

V gene TRBV28 combines with J gene TRBJ2-3; TRBD2 agrees at 10 bases. Germline trimming cut 6 bases from V and 4 bases from J; bases unmatched to any gene: 7. CDR3 length: 15 residues. Germline CDR1 is MDHEN and CDR2 is SYDVKM. CDR3 DNA sequence: TGTGCCAGCAGACGCCTCAGCGGGGGGGCAGATACGCAGTATTTT. This translates into CASRRLSGGADTQYF.

The V gene is TRBV19, the J gene TRBJ1-5; D gene unclear. The CDR3 loop spans 15 amino acids. The V gene's germline CDR1 is LNHDA and CDR2 SQIVND (reference sequence). V lost 7 bases and J 6 bases, leaving 19 bases between the germline ends. CDR3 bases: TGTGCCAGTAATCGGGGTTGGGCCGGCCCTCAGCCCCAGCATTTT. Its translation is CASNRGWAGPQPQHF.

The chain links TRBV5-1 to TRBJ1-1; a possible D gene is TRBD1 (5 bases). V was pared by 1 base and J by 0 bases, with 10 bases between. The CDR3 is 15 residues long. Germline loops: CDR1 SGHRS, CDR2 YFSETQ. The CDR3 reads CASSLTGTLNTEAFF. The CDR3 bases are TGCGCCAGCAGCTTGACAGGCACCCTGAACACTGAAGCTTTCTTT. The full variable domain, its missing parts supplied by reference TRBV5-1 and TRBJ1-1, is KAGVTQTPRYLIKTRGQQVTLSCSPISGHRSVSWYQQTPGQGLQFLFEYFSETQRNKGNFPGRFSGRQFSNSRSEMNVSTLELGDSALYLCASSLTGTLNTEAFFGQGTRLTVV.

A single count supports this clone. The chain combines TRBV6-5 with TRBJ2-7, with 9 bases lining up with TRBD1. CDR1 is MNHEY, CDR2 SVGAGI, per germline. The CDR3 totals 15 residues. V gave up 5 bases and J gave up 6 bases; unmatched junction bases: 11. In DNA form, the CDR3 reads TGTGCCAGCAGTAGAGGGACAGGGAGGCCTAGCGAGCAGTACTTC. As protein: CASSRGTGRPSEQYF.

The chain is built from TRBV7-2 and TRBJ2-7, with D tentatively TRBD2 (6 bases). CDR1 is SGHTA, CDR2 FQGNSA, per germline. The CDR3 extends over 15 amino acids. Trimming cost V 3 bases and J 0 bases, with 12 bases left between them. The CDR3 spells CASSLVSGLSYEQYF. The CDR3 coding sequence is TGTGCCAGCAGCTTGGTCAGCGGGCTCTCCTACGAGCAGTACTTC.

This chain connects TRBV27 to TRBJ2-1; 7 bases match TRBD2. The CDR3 spans 14 residues. J gave up 10 bases and V 2 bases, and 8 bases lay outside the gene matches. The germline V gene encodes CDR1 MNHEY and CDR2 SMNVEV (reference sequence). CDR3 coding DNA: TGTGCCAGCAGTTTAGTGGGAGGGCCTCGAGAGCAGTTCTTC. Encoded protein: CASSLVGGPREQFF.

The chain combines TRBV3-1 (or the pseudogene TRBV3-2) with TRBJ2-5; D might be TRBD2 (5 bases). The CDR3 extends over 14 amino acids. The ends were cut back, 4 bases at V and 1 base at J, with 10 bases in the middle. CDR1 LGHDT and CDR2 YNNKEL come from the germline V gene (reference sequence). The CDR3 region is CASSPGGPQETQYF. The CDR3 nucleotides read TGTGCCAGCAGCCCCGGCGGGCCCCAAGAGACCCAGTACTTC.

This rearrangement joins TRBV10-3 to TRBJ2-1, with 7 bases identical to TRBD1. The CDR3 is made up of 16 amino acids. CDR1 ENHRY and CDR2 SYGVKD come from the germline V gene. With 4 bases clipped from V and 4 bases from J, the junction kept 10 bases outside the gene matches. CDR3 coding DNA: TGTGCCATCAGTGCAGACGACAGGGAATATTACAATGAGCAGTTCTTC. Its protein is CAISADDREYYNEQFF.

This chain uses TRBV2 with TRBJ2-2, with 11 bases fitting TRBD2. V was clipped by 9 bases and J by 5 bases; unmatched bases: 5. Germline V gene data show CDR1 as SNHLY and CDR2 as FYNNEI. The length of the CDR3 is 14 residues. The CDR3 region is CARTLAGVTGELFF. The DNA for the CDR3 is TGTGCCAGGACACTAGCGGGAGTAACCGGGGAGCTGTTTTTT.

The chain employs TRBV2 and TRBJ1-5; D is unclear. This CDR3 region has 14 residues. Germline V gives CDR1 SNHLY, CDR2 FYNNEI. The ends were cut back, 8 bases at V and 7 bases at J, with 18 bases in the middle. The CDR3 DNA reads TGTGCCAGCGGCCATGATAGTCTGAGGCAGCCCCAGCATTTT. Its translation: CASGHDSLRQPQHF. Full variable domain (missing parts from reference TRBV2 and TRBJ1-5): EPEVTQTPSHQVTQMGQEVILRCVPISNHLYFYWYRQILGQKVEFLVSFYNNEISEKSEIFDDQFSVERPDGSNFTLKIRSTKLEDSAMYFCASGHDSLRQPQHFGDGTRLSIL.

V and J are TRBV28 and TRBJ1-2; 8 bases map to TRBD1. CDR1 MDHEN and CDR2 SYDVKM come from the germline V gene. V was pared by 1 base and J by 7 bases, with 5 bases of the junction left unmatched. The CDR3 spans 14 residues. The CDR3 protein is CASSLSNRGFGYTF. The CDR3 DNA follows: TGTGCCAGCAGTTTATCGAACAGGGGGTTTGGCTACACCTTC.

This chain joins TRBV11-2 and TRBJ2-7; a possible D gene is TRBD1 (6 bases). The CDR3 runs to 15 residues. Germline loops: CDR1 SGHAT, CDR2 FQNNGV. The V gene lost 1 base and the J gene lost 0 bases, with 10 bases spanning the gap. The CDR3, as DNA: TGTGCCAGCAGCTTAGCCCAGGACAGCTCCTACGAGCAGTACTTC. Its protein product is CASSLAQDSSYEQYF.